This T cell receptor (beta chain) derives from a study of blood T cell repertoires in COVID-19. The overall study: The samples span acute and convalescent COVID-19 from the United States, Italy and Spain. PBMCs, B-cell-depleted T cells, or T cells were the source of the cDNA or gDNA that made up the material.

This CDR3 is built from 11 residues. Germline V lookup: CDR1 MNHEY, CDR2 SMNVEV (reference sequence). V was pared by 6 bases and J by 7 bases, with 10 bases between. In the authors' methods: Reference gene primer amplification yielded estimated nucleated cell counts. The repertoire was sequenced with immunoSEQ multiplex PCR; TCRdb's copy has only in-frame clones and lacks some. The D gene and trimming were derived from the DNA, and the V and J assignments and clone size from that table. Of 55,000 to 80,000 clones listed, 80% to 90% were seen once; the top ten hold over 4.5%. The receptor was derived from a man aged 50-59 years with active COVID-19. The sequenced material came from peripheral blood. The gene calls are TRBV27 and TRBJ2-7; D is uncertain. The CDR3 is CASSDLREQYF. The CDR3 bases are TGTGCCAGCAGCGACCTGAGGGAGCAGTACTTC.